This T cell receptor beta chain came from a study of CD8 T cells in Susac syndrome. V dropped 6 bases and J dropped 12; count of bases not matched to a gene: 10. Germline V gene data show CDR1 as LNHDA and CDR2 as SQIVND (reference sequence). The CDR3 runs to 12 residues. A quantity of about 0.5 to 1 ug RNA underwent reverse transcription using random hexamers. TCRdb processed the immunoSEQ multiplex PCR reads anew with MiXCR; each CDR3 protein has one entry. The data contain about 180,000 distinct CDR3 sequences, around 94% of them singletons. The chain links TRBV19 to TRBJ1-2, with 7 nucleotides matching TRBD1. The receptor's source is a human donor with Susac syndrome. The sample taken for sequencing was CD4+ T cells from PBMCs. In nucleotides, the CDR3 is TGTGCCAGTAGCCGGGACAGTCGCGTGAACACCTTC. Amino acids: CASSRDSRVNTF.